This T cell receptor (beta chain) was recovered during a study of shared clonotypes between healthy human individuals. This clone was observed once. The table came from immunoSEQ multiplex PCR; TCRdb's copy has only in-frame clones and leaves some out. The sample holds some 740,000 clones, around 92% seen once. V lost 1 base to trimming and J lost 0 bases, with 7 bases between them. Germline lookup yields CDR1 MNHEY and CDR2 SMNVEV (reference sequence). CDR3 length: 16 amino acids. Naive CD8 cells, CD45RO-negative and positively selected for CCR7, excluded terminally differentiated effector memory CD45RA+ cells.

The receptor's source is a man aged 30 to 45 in good health. Sequencing input: naive CD8+ T cells sorted from blood. This rearrangement joins TRBV27 to TRBJ2-6; no firm D call. CDR3 DNA sequence: TGTGCCAGCAGTTTATATAGCCGCTCTGGGGCCAACGTCCTGACTTTC. Its protein is CASSLYSRSGANVLTF.